The TCR beta chain under discussion was sequenced for a study of response to subunit inactivated influenza vaccine. The CDR3 contains 15 residues. Germline V gene data show CDR1 as LNHDA and CDR2 as SQIVND (reference sequence). Trimming stripped 5 bases from V and 2 bases from J, with 13 bases between. TCRdb fed the RT-PCR reads into MiXCR, producing one record per CDR3 protein. Of some 600,000 distinct CDR3 sequences in the sample, 11% to 15% were seen once. The starting material was PBMCs from blood, obtained around two weeks before vaccination. The chain couples TRBV19 to TRBJ1-5, with D perhaps matching TRBD1 (6 bases). This receptor was obtained from a man aged 50 to 59 who received an inactivated influenza vaccine. The CDR3 bases are TGTGCCAGTAGTGCTTCAGGGGCGGGCAATCAGCCCCAGCATTTT. This encodes CASSASGAGNQPQHF.